This T cell receptor beta chain was sequenced during a study of read filtering for tumor transcriptome and immune sequencing. Study at large: R-ISS stage counts were 8 or 9 for I, approximately 16 for II, 7 for III. TCR-mapped reads were about 3.5 to 10.27 million with IR-seq versus roughly 85 to 1,400 with RNA-seq. Study-wide points: The CD138-negative fraction was mixed bone marrow immune cells, not pure T cells. RNA-seq captured clonotypes less deeply and reliably than IR-seq.

Per germline, CDR1 MDHEN and CDR2 SYDVKM. The CDR3 consists of 14 residues. With 5 bases removed from V and 0 bases from J, the gap between germline ends came to 11 bases. Molecular barcoded adaptors covering alpha/delta and beta/gamma chains were used on 400 to 450 ng RNA. TCRdb reprocessed the reads via MiXCR and lists one record per CDR3 protein. The sample includes approximately 93,000 distinct CDR3 sequences, 20% to 25% of them seen just once. This clonotype was recorded at least ten times. What it binds is unknown. The clonotype comes from a donor at least 40 years old with multiple myeloma. The sequencing sample was made of a population of CD138-negative cells sorted from bone marrow. V is TRBV28 and J is TRBJ2-7; D might be TRBD1 or TRBD2, each matching 5 bases. The CDR3, as DNA: TGTGCCAGCAGTCCCCGGGACGACTCCTACGAGCAGTACTTC. The encoded protein is CASSPRDDSYEQYF.